The rows below give T cell receptor beta chains drawn from one sample of a study of cytomegalovirus exposure and HLA in healthy donors. Repertoires were generated with immunoSEQ multiplex PCR, while TCRdb's copy carries only in-frame clones and drops some. The sample records under 200,000 clones, roughly 80% being singletons. Specimen: PBMCs. These receptors were obtained from a man in his 60s in good health and CMV-seronegative. The CDR3 runs from the conserved cysteine through the conserved F or W. The D gene is left open where the match is weak. Some rows have no size entry. The others give once, few or many, or a class for an expanded clone.

TRBV5-6	.	.	TRBJ1-1	CASSEQTGEAFF	TGTGCCAGCAGCGAACAGACAGGAGAAGCTTTCTTT
TRBV7-2	TRBD2	.	TRBJ2-7	CASSYLTSGSDEQYF	TGTGCCAGCAGCTACTTAACTAGCGGGAGCGACGAGCAGTACTTC
TRBV28	.	.	TRBJ1-5	CASSPPRGQTPGPQHF	TGTGCCAGCAGTCCCCCCCGTGGACAGACTCCAGGGCCCCAGCATTTT
TRBV6-1	.	.	TRBJ1-1	CASNQRRGDTEAFF	TGTGCCAGCAACCAGCGGCGGGGAGACACTGAAGCTTTCTTT
TRBV28	.	.	TRBJ2-7	CASRLGGGTSYEQYF	TGTGCCAGCAGGCTGGGAGGGGGAACCTCCTACGAGCAGTACTTC
TRBV25-1	.	.	TRBJ1-2	CATRTWRIAWYGYTF	TGTGCCACCCGGACGTGGAGGATTGCTTGGTATGGCTACACCTTC
TRBV14	TRBD2	.	TRBJ2-3	CASSQESSGRAKDTQYF	TGTGCCAGCAGCCAAGAGTCTAGCGGGAGGGCCAAAGATACGCAGTATTTT
TRBV30	TRBD2	.	TRBJ2-1	CAWSLGLAGNNEQFF	TGTGCCTGGAGTCTTGGACTAGCGGGAAACAATGAGCAGTTCTTC
TRBV5-1	.	.	TRBJ1-1	CASSLARNTEAFF	TGCGCCAGCAGTTTAGCCCGAAACACTGAAGCTTTCTTT
TRBV7-9	TRBD2	.	TRBJ2-5	CASSLLAGTGETQYF	TGTGCCAGCAGCTTATTAGCGGGAACTGGGGAGACCCAGTACTTC
TRBV9	TRBD1	.	TRBJ1-2	CASSVVGQGAYGYTF	TGTGCCAGCAGCGTAGTCGGACAGGGGGCCTATGGCTACACCTTC
TRBV7-8	TRBD2	.	TRBJ2-5	CASSLGRTSGRIRETQYF	TGTGCCAGCAGCTTAGGTCGGACTAGCGGGAGGATTAGAGAGACCCAGTACTTC
TRBV14	.	.	TRBJ2-3	CASSQVTSTDTQYF	TGTGCCAGCAGCCAAGTTACTAGCACAGATACGCAGTATTTT
TRBV6-1	TRBD1	.	TRBJ1-1	CASSGPGTGGGTEAFF	TGTGCCAGCAGTGGTCCGGGGACAGGAGGAGGTACTGAAGCTTTCTTT
TRBV7-9	.	.	TRBJ2-2	CASSLLTGNTGELFF	TGTGCCAGCAGCTTATTGACAGGGAACACCGGGGAGCTGTTTTTT
TRBV7-2	TRBD1	few	TRBJ1-1	CASSSQGGTEAFF	TGTGCCAGCAGCTCCCAGGGGGGCACTGAAGCTTTCTTT
TRBV5-4	.	.	TRBJ1-1	CASSLAVGGRGNTEAFF	TGTGCCAGCAGCTTGGCGGTGGGGGGGCGGGGGAACACTGAAGCTTTCTTT
TRBV19	TRBD1	.	TRBJ1-1	CASSPGQGASAFF	TGTGCCAGTAGTCCCGGACAGGGGGCCTCAGCTTTCTTT
TRBV28	.	few	TRBJ1-4	CASSLRQAGNEKLFF	TGTGCCAGCAGTTTGCGACAGGCGGGTAATGAAAAACTGTTTTTT
TRBV25-1	.	.	TRBJ1-1	CASRQNTEAFF	TGTGCCAGCAGACAGAACACTGAAGCTTTCTTT
TRBV5-1	TRBD1	.	TRBJ1-1	CASNRDRGHGTEAFF	TGCGCCAGCAACCGGGACAGGGGGCATGGAACTGAAGCTTTCTTT
TRBV5-1	TRBD1	.	TRBJ2-2	CASNYRGQGSTGELFF	TGCGCCAGCAATTATAGGGGACAGGGGTCCACCGGGGAGCTGTTTTTT
TRBV28	.	once	TRBJ2-1	CASRSQGGGYNEQFF	TGTGCCAGCAGAAGTCAGGGCGGTGGCTACAATGAGCAGTTCTTC
TRBV19	TRBD1	.	TRBJ2-1	CASSPTGGNYNEQFF	TGTGCCAGTAGCCCGACAGGGGGCAACTACAATGAGCAGTTCTTC
TRBV4-2	TRBD2	.	TRBJ2-7	CASSQGLAGVGEQYF	TGTGCCAGCAGCCAAGGATTAGCGGGAGTAGGGGAGCAGTACTTC
TRBV2	TRBD1	.	TRBJ2-5	CASSADRVQETQYF	TGTGCCAGCAGCGCCGACAGGGTCCAAGAGACCCAGTACTTC
TRBV6-1	.	few	TRBJ1-5	CASSVAQGGGNQPQHF	TGTGCCAGCAGTGTGGCTCAGGGTGGTGGCAATCAGCCCCAGCATTTT
TRBV6-5	TRBD1	.	TRBJ1-4	CASRNSGGSNEKLFF	TGTGCCAGCAGGAACTCAGGGGGAAGTAATGAAAAACTGTTTTTT
TRBV7-6	TRBD2	.	TRBJ2-7	CASSLVRSSGDVSYEQYF	TGTGCCAGCAGCTTAGTTAGGTCTAGCGGGGATGTCTCCTACGAGCAGTACTTC
TRBV4-1	.	.	TRBJ1-5	CASSQAGQGINQPQHF	TGCGCCAGCAGCCAAGCTGGGCAGGGGATTAATCAGCCCCAGCATTTT
TRBV7-9	TRBD2	.	TRBJ2-5	CSSSPPGLAIVRETQYF	TGTTCCAGCAGCCCTCCCGGACTAGCCATCGTTAGGGAGACCCAGTACTTC
TRBV10-1	TRBD1	few	TRBJ1-1	CASSVNRQGIEAFF	TGCGCCAGCAGTGTCAACCGACAGGGGATTGAAGCTTTCTTT
TRBV7-2	.	.	TRBJ1-3	CASRVVGGTIYF	TGTGCCAGCAGGGTGGTCGGCGGCACCATATATTTT
TRBV13	.	.	TRBJ1-1	CASSWGDTEAFF	TGTGCCAGCAGCTGGGGGGACACTGAAGCTTTCTTT
TRBV29-1	TRBD2	.	TRBJ2-1	CSVASGGYYNEQFF	TGCAGCGTTGCGAGCGGGGGATACTACAATGAGCAGTTCTTC
TRBV30	TRBD2	.	TRBJ2-2	CAWSPRPGLAGTGELFF	TGTGCCTGGAGCCCCAGACCGGGACTAGCGGGTACCGGGGAGCTGTTTTTT
TRBV11-2	TRBD2	.	TRBJ2-1	CASSFTSGGAGNEQFF	TGTGCCAGCAGCTTCACTAGCGGGGGGGCCGGGAATGAGCAGTTCTTC
TRBV4-3	.	.	TRBJ1-2	CASSHQIGQLNYGYTF	TGCGCCAGCAGCCATCAAATAGGACAGCTTAACTATGGCTACACCTTC
TRBV29-1	.	.	TRBJ2-7	CSATVTSYEQYF	TGCAGCGCGACAGTGACTTCCTACGAGCAGTACTTC
TRBV28	TRBD1	.	TRBJ1-1	CASSTGQGMNTEAFF	TGTGCCAGCAGTACGGGACAGGGAATGAACACTGAAGCTTTCTTT
TRBV2	TRBD1	.	TRBJ1-2	CASRWGQGVGNYGYTF	TGTGCCAGCAGGTGGGGACAGGGGGTCGGAAACTATGGCTACACCTTC
TRBV28	TRBD1	.	TRBJ2-3	CASRSTDRASTDTQYF	TGTGCCAGCAGGTCTACCGACAGGGCCTCCACAGATACGCAGTATTTT
TRBV6-1	.	.	TRBJ1-5	CASISSNQPQHF	TGTGCCAGCATTAGTAGCAATCAGCCCCAGCATTTT
TRBV6-6	.	few	TRBJ2-3	CASSLTGDTQYF	TGTGCCAGCAGTTTGACGGGAGATACGCAGTATTTT
TRBV25-1	TRBD1	.	TRBJ1-2	CASSARDRDYGYTF	TGTGCCAGCAGTGCTAGGGACAGGGACTATGGCTACACCTTC